The 10 T cell receptor beta chains below all came from one sample that was sequenced in a study of brain T cells in children with intractable seizures. Time point indicated: blood from clinic visit 5 months post-surgery; TSC patient then seizure free. Assay: immunoSEQ multiplex PCR; the TCRdb copy retains only in-frame clones and omits some. The data contain approximately 330,000 clones, about 93% of them singletons. Specimen: peripheral blood, collected more than 4 months after surgery. These receptors all come from a boy in the first two years of life with tuberous sclerosis and intractable seizures.

This clone came up once. The V and J genes are TRBV11-2 and TRBJ1-3, with 8 bases matching TRBD1. The V segment lost 5 bases and the J segment 8 bases; nucleotides outside the gene matches: 11. Germline values: CDR1 SGHAT, CDR2 FQNNGV. This CDR3 has 15 amino acids. The CDR3 region has the DNA TGTGCCAGCAGCGCCTACAGGGGGGCAAGTTACACCATATATTTT. As protein: CASSAYRGASYTIYF.

The chain uses TRBV27 and TRBJ2-5; a weak D match, TRBD2 (5 bases). Trimming took 9 bases from V and 3 from J, leaving 11 bases between them. CDR3 length equals 12 residues. Germline CDR1 is MNHEY and CDR2 is SMNVEV (reference sequence). CDR3 region: CARRLRKETQYF. Here the CDR3 DNA reads TGTGCCAGAAGACTACGAAAAGAGACCCAGTACTTC.

This rearrangement joins TRBV9 to TRBJ1-1; D is ambiguous. The V gene lost 2 bases and the J gene lost 0 bases, with 11 bases spanning the gap. The germline V gene has CDR1 SGDLS and CDR2 YYNGEE. The CDR3 has 15 residues. In DNA, the CDR3 is TGTGCCAGCAGCGTCAGTGGATCCGTGAACACTGAAGCTTTCTTT. Translation: CASSVSGSVNTEAFF.

This clone was observed once. The rearrangement links TRBV5-5 to TRBJ2-6; TRBD1 aligns across 7 bases. The germline V gene encodes CDR1 SGHKS and CDR2 YYEKEE (reference sequence). V was clipped by 3 bases and J by 0 bases; unmatched bases: 15. CDR3 length: 20 amino acids. CDR3 region: CASSYTNKGARSSGANVLTF. The CDR3 nucleotides read TGTGCCAGCAGCTACACTAATAAGGGGGCCCGGAGCTCTGGGGCCAACGTCCTGACTTTC.

The gene calls are TRBV13 and TRBJ2-5; TRBD2 aligns across 8 bases. V shed 3 bases, J shed 1 base, and the junction held 10 bases outside the gene matches. This CDR3 is 17 amino acids long. Germline V CDR1 and CDR2: PRHDT, FYEKMQ (reference sequence). CDR3 sequence (DNA): TGTGCCAGCAGCTTTGGTGGGCTAGCGGGCGTCCAAGAGACCCAGTACTTC. As protein: CASSFGGLAGVQETQYF.

This chain uses TRBV2 with TRBJ2-7; 7 bases line up with TRBD1. Germline assignment: CDR1 SNHLY and CDR2 FYNNEI. V was pared by 6 bases and J by 7 bases, with 9 bases of the junction left unmatched. The CDR3 runs to 13 residues. DNA for the CDR3: TGTGCCAGCAGCCAGGCAGGGACAGAGGAGCAGTACTTC. Encoded protein: CASSQAGTEEQYF.

V gene TRBV27 combines with J gene TRBJ1-5; 7 bases line up with TRBD1. CDR1 and CDR2 from the germline V gene are MNHEY and SMNVEV (reference sequence). V dropped 6 bases and J dropped 5; count of bases not matched to a gene: 7. The length of the CDR3 is 14 residues. CDR3 bases: TGTGCCAGCAGAAGGGACAGCTTTTATCAGCCCCAGCATTTT. It codes for CASRRDSFYQPQHF.

The CDR3: CSVEAGGGGEQYF. The CDR3 DNA reads TGCAGCGTTGAAGCGGGAGGTGGGGGAGAGCAGTACTTC. The rearrangement links TRBV29-1 to TRBJ2-7, with 7 bases that match TRBD2. This CDR3 has 13 residues. The germline gives CDR1 SQVTM, CDR2 ANQGSEA. Unmatched junction bases numbered 7, after V lost 1 base and J lost 7 bases.

The gene calls are TRBV27 and TRBJ2-3, with D possibly called TRBD1 or TRBD2 (5 bases each). CDR1 MNHEY and CDR2 SMNVEV come from the germline V gene (reference sequence). Between the trimmed V and J ends, which lost 9 bases and 2 bases, there was a span of 18 bases. The CDR3 spans 15 residues. DNA of the CDR3: TGTGCCAGTTGCCGGGACCGACCTACCACAGATACGCAGTATTTT. This sequence encodes CASCRDRPTTDTQYF.

The rearrangement joins TRBV7-9 to TRBJ2-6; D call uncertain. V was cut by 5 bases and J by 0 bases, with 8 bases left in between. CDR1 is SEHNR, CDR2 FQNEAQ, per germline (reference sequence). The CDR3 length is 15 residues. The CDR3 sequence is CASSPRTSGANVLTF. The CDR3, as DNA: TGTGCCAGCAGCCCCCGGACCTCTGGGGCCAACGTCCTGACTTTC.